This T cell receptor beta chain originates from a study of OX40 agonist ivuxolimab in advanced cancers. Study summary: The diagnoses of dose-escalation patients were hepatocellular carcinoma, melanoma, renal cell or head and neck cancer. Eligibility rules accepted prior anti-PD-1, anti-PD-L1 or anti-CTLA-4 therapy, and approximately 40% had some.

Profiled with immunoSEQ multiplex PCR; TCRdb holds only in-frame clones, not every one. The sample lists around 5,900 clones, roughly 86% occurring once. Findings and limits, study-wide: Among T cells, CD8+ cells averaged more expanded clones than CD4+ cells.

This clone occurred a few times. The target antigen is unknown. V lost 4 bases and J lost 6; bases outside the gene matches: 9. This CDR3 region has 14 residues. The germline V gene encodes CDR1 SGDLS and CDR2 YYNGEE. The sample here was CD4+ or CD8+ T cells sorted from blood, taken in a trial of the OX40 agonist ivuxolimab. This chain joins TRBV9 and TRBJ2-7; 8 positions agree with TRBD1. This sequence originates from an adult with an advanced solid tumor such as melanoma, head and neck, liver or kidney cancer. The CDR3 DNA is TGTGCCAGCAGCTCAGACAGGGGAGCGCGCGAGCAGTACTTC. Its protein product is CASSSDRGAREQYF. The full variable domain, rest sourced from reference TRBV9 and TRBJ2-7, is DSGVTQTPKHLITATGQRVTLRCSPRSGDLSVYWYQQSLDQGLQFLIQYYNGEERAKGNILERFSAQQFPDLHSELNLSSLELGDSALYFCASSSDRGAREQYFGPGTRLTVT.